The clone carrying this T cell receptor beta chain was counted a single time. The antigen remains unidentified. This sample was included in a study of molecular identifiers for immune sequencing clone quantification. General study results and limits: Identical barcode-sharing TCR molecules could lead to underestimated sizes for highly expanded clones.

Naive CD8 T cells, phenotype CD8+CD4-CCR7+CD45RA+, were sorted. Germline V gives CDR1 SGHTA, CDR2 FQGNSA. This CDR3 is built from 17 residues. J gave up 2 bases and V 2 bases, and 10 bases lay outside the gene matches. In preparing bulk TCR libraries, previously described methods and listed TCR primers were used. In TCRdb, the PCR reads were re-called with MiXCR into one record per CDR3 protein. The repertoire includes 85,000 to 90,000 distinct CDR3 sequences, around 20% of them detected once, and 0.85% sits in the top ten. This sequence joins TRBV7-2 and TRBJ2-7; TRBD2 agrees at 9 bases. Sequences were obtained from naive CD8+ T cells from blood, with Jurkat cell RNA spiked in. The subset was: FACS-sorted CD8+CD4-CCR7+CD45RA+ naive T cells. This receptor was identified in a human donor in good health. Some libraries in this study had Jurkat cell RNA spiked in. CDR3 in amino acids: CASSLSSGGPLPYEQYF. The CDR3 region has the DNA TGTGCCAGCAGCTTAAGCAGCGGGGGGCCCTTACCCTACGAGCAGTACTTC.